This TCR beta chain was observed in a study of shared T cell receptors in the human thymus. Germline V gene sequence: CDR1 MDHEN, CDR2 SYDVKM. J was trimmed by 1 base and V by 1 base; bases with no gene match: 20. The CDR3 loop spans 21 amino acids. Produced via immunoSEQ multiplex PCR; TCRdb's table is partial and in-frame only. This table holds 700,000 to 750,000 clones, 70% to 90% found once. A further study also used this sample, focusing on human thymus T cells. As that report states: The authors found apparently biased V and J gene usage in thymic and blood repertoires. Overlap was high between thymic repertoires from unrelated individuals, as reported in related research.

The clonotype comes from a girl under two years old with a congenital heart defect. The sample consisted of thymocytes. V usage is TRBV28 and J usage is TRBJ1-2; 8 positions agree with TRBD1. The CDR3 protein is CASSLSGTGRGPLNNNYGYTF. The CDR3 DNA follows: TGTGCCAGCAGTTTATCCGGGACAGGACGAGGCCCCCTGAACAATAACTATGGCTACACCTTC.